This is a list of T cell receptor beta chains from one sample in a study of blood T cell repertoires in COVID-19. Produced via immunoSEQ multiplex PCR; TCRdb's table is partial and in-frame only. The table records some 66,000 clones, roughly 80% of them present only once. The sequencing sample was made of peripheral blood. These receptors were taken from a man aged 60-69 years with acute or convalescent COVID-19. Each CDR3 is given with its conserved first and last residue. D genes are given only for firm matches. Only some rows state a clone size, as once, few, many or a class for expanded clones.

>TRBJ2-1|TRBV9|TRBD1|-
CASSDRDSGFF
TGTGCCAGCAGCGACCGGGACAGTGGGTTCTTC
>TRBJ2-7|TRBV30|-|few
CAWRPGPYEQYF
TGTGCCTGGAGGCCAGGGCCTTACGAGCAGTACTTC
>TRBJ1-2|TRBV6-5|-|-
CASRSGNIGGYTF
TGTGCCAGCAGGTCGGGGAACATTGGAGGCTACACCTTC
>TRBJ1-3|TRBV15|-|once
CATSRDPGSGNTIYF
TGTGCCACCAGCAGAGACCCGGGTTCTGGAAACACCATATATTTT
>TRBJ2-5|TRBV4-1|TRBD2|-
CASSQVPSSGGAQETQYF
TGCGCCAGCAGCCAAGTTCCCTCTAGCGGGGGGGCCCAAGAGACCCAGTACTTC
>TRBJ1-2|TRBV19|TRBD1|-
CASSGQGLGNYGYTF
TGTGCCAGTAGTGGACAGGGATTGGGGAACTATGGCTACACCTTC
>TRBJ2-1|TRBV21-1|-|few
CANGLAGGNEQFF
TGTGCCAACGGGCTAGCGGGGGGCAATGAGCAGTTCTTC
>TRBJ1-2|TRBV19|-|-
CASSPGTRYGYTF
TGTGCCAGTAGTCCCGGGACTCGCTATGGCTACACCTTC
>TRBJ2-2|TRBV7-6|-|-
CASSRPAPRVRTGELFF
TGTGCCAGCAGCCGCCCCGCCCCCCGGGTCCGTACCGGGGAGCTGTTTTTT
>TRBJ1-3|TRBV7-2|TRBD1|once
CASSPNRGSSGNTIYF
TGTGCCAGCAGCCCGAACAGGGGAAGCTCTGGAAACACCATATATTTT
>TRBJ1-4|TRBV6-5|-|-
CASSYAGTNEKLFF
TGTGCCAGCAGTTACGCAGGGACTAATGAAAAACTGTTTTTT
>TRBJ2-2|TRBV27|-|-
CASSSHRSGQNTGELFF
TGTGCCAGCAGTTCTCATCGATCCGGACAAAACACCGGGGAGCTGTTTTTT
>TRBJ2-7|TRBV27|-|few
CASSLSGEDEQYF
TGTGCCAGCAGTTTATCGGGGGAGGACGAGCAGTACTTC
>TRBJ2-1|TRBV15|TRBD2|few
CATSSGSGAKNEQFF
TGTGCCACCAGCAGCGGTAGCGGGGCCAAGAATGAGCAGTTCTTC